This T cell receptor beta chain was retrieved from a study of CD8 T cells in Susac syndrome. Sequencing of TCR beta covered CD8+ and CD4+ T cells obtained from blood. From germline, CDR1 is MNHNY and CDR2 SVGAGI (reference sequence). The CDR3 covers 14 residues. The V end lost 4 bases, the J end lost 3 bases, and 11 bases lay between the germline ends. Reverse transcription of 0.5 to 1 ug RNA was performed with random hexamers. It was immunoSEQ multiplex PCR that amplified TCR beta CDR3 across 54 Vbeta and 13 Jbeta. TCRdb re-derived calls from the immunoSEQ multiplex PCR reads in MiXCR, one entry per CDR3 protein. The repertoire holds 150,000 to 200,000 distinct CDR3 sequences, with 85% to 95% as singletons.

This receptor was taken from a human donor in good health. The specimen was CD4+ T cells from PBMCs. The chain couples TRBV6-6 to TRBJ2-3, with D unresolved. The CDR3 DNA reads as TGTGCCAGCAGTTTCCCGTTGGAGACAGATACGCAGTATTTT. Translating gives CASSFPLETDTQYF.